The source of this T cell receptor (beta chain) is a study of spatial heterogeneity in lung cancer. This clonotype appeared a few times. The CDR3 is 14 amino acids. V was cut by 7 bases and J by 2 bases, with 15 bases left in between. Germline lookup yields CDR1 MNHEY and CDR2 SVGAGI. TCRdb re-called the 5' RACE reads through MiXCR, storing one row per CDR3 protein. This sample has over 5,500 distinct CDR3 sequences; about 20% occur once, and the top ten carry about 17%. Regarding time point: sample taken at primary tumor resection. TCRs were sequenced from unsorted whole RNA of tumor, nontumor lung or PBMC.

The chain carries TRBV6-5 and TRBJ2-7; no definite D call. The material sequenced was normal lung tissue next to the tumor, taken at surgery. This receptor was identified in a male donor with early-stage non-small cell lung cancer. The CDR3 sequence: CASTPAMGTYEQYF. For the CDR3, the DNA is TGTGCCAGCACCCCCGCAATGGGGACCTACGAGCAGTACTTC.